In its sample, the clone carrying this T cell receptor beta chain was seen once. The record originates from a study of T cell responses to AZD1222 COVID-19 vaccine. The data were produced by immunoSEQ multiplex PCR, yet TCRdb's version contains in-frame clones alone and is incomplete. The sample has 250,000 to 300,000 clones; around 93% are singletons. V was shortened by 5 bases and J by 1 base, with 3 bases between the two germline ends. The CDR3 has 12 amino acids. CDR1 SEHNR and CDR2 FQNEAQ come from the germline V gene (reference sequence). This specimen consisted of peripheral blood, obtained 28 days after the second AZD1222 dose. This clonotype was obtained from an adult who received the AZD1222 COVID-19 vaccine. The V and J genes are TRBV7-9 and TRBJ1-5; D gene unclear. The CDR3 spells CASSTSNQPQHF. As DNA, the CDR3 is TGTGCCAGCAGCACCAGCAATCAGCCCCAGCATTTT.